The source of this TCR beta chain is a study of T cell repertoires in cytomegalovirus infection. MiXCR was run by TCRdb on the reads, yielding one entry per CDR3 protein. The repertoire consists of around 81,000 distinct CDR3 sequences, with around 37% occurring once and the leading ten covering roughly 93%. This CDR3 is built from 14 residues. Trimming took 9 bases from V and 4 from J, leaving 16 bases between them. CDR1 LNHDA and CDR2 SQIVND come from the germline V gene (reference sequence). This clonotype showed up just a few times. The antigen is not known. The input for sequencing was CD8+ T cells from cultured PBMCs, taken from culture after CMV antigen stimulation. The V and J genes are TRBV19 and TRBJ1-5; weak D call: TRBD1 (5 bases). The receptor was isolated from a human donor in good health (CMV status not recorded). Some clones in this sample may be carry-over from other donors' samples. The chain's CDR3 is CASRRAGQNQPQHF. The DNA for the CDR3 is TGTGCCAGCCGCCGAGCAGGGCAAAATCAGCCCCAGCATTTT.